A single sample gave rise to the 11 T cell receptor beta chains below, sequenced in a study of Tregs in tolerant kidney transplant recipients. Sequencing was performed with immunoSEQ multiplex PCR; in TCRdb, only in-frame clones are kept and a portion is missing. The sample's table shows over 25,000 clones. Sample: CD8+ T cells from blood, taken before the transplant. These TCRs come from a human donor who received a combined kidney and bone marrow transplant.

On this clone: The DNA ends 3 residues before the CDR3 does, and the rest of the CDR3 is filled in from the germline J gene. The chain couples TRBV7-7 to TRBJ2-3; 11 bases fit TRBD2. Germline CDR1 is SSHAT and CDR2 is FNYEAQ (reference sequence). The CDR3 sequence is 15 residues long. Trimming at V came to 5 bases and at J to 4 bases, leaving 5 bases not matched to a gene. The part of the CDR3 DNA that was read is TGTGCCAGCAGCCAACTAGCGGGAGCCGCAGATACG. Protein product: CASSQLAGAADT. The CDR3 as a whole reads CASSQLAGAADTQYF.

CDR3 DNA, as far as it was read: TGCAGTGCTACTGATCTAGCGGGGGACAATGAG. Encoded protein: CSATDLAGDNE. The complete CDR3 reads CSATDLAGDNEQFF. The chain carries TRBV20-1 and TRBJ2-1; 10 nucleotides align to TRBD2. The DNA ends 3 residues before the CDR3 does, and the rest of the CDR3 is filled in from the germline J gene. Germline trimming cut 4 bases from V and 5 bases from J; bases unmatched to any gene: 5. CDR1 and CDR2 (germline): DFQATT, SNEGSKA (reference sequence). The length of the CDR3 is 14 residues.

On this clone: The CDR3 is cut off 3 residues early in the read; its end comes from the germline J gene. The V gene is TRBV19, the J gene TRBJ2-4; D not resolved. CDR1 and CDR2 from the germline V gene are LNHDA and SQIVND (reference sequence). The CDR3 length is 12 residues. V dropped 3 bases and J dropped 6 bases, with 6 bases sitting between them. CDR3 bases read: TGTGCCAGTAGTATCGGCGGAAACATT. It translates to CASSIGGNI. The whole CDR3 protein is CASSIGGNIQYF.

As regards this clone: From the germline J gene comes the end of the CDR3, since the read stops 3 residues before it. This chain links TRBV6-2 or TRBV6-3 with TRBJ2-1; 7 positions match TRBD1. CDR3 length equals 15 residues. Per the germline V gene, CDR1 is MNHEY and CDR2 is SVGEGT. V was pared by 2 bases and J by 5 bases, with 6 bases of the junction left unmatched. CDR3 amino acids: CASSYVGGPHNEQFF. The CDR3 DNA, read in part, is TGTGCCAGCAGTTACGTAGGGGGCCCCCACAATGAG.

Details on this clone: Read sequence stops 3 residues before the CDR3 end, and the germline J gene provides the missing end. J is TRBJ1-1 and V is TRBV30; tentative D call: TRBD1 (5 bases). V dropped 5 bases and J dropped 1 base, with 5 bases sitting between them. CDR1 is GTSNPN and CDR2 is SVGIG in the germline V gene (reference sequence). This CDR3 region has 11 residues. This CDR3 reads CAWGQNTEAFF. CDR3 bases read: TGTGCCTGGGGACAGAACACTGAA.

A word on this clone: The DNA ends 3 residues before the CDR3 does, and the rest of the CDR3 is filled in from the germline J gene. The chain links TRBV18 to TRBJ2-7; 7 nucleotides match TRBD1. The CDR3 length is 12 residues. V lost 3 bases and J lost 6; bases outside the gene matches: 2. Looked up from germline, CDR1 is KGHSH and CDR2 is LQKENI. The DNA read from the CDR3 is TGTGCCAGCTCACCTCAGGGGGTCGAG. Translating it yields CASSPQGVE. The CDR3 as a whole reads CASSPQGVEQYF.

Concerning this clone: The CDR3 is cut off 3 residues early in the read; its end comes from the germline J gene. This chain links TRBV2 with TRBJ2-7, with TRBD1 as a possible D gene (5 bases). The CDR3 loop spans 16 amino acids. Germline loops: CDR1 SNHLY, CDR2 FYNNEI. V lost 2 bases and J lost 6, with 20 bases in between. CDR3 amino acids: CASSETRQPPTSEQYF. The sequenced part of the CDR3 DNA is TGTGCCAGCAGTGAAACAAGACAGCCACCTACGAGCGAG.

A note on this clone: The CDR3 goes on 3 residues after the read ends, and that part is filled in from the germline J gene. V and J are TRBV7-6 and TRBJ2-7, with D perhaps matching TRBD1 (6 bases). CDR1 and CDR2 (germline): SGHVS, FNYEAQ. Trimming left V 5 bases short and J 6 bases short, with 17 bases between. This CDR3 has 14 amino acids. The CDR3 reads CASSPTGLSAEQYF. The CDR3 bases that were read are TGTGCCAGCAGCCCCACAGGGTTGTCGGCCGAG.

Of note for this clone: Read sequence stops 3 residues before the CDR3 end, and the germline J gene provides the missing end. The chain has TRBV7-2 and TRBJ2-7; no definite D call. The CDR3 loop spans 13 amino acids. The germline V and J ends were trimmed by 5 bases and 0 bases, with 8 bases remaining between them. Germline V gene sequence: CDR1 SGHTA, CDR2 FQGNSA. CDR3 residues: CASSPSDSYEQYF. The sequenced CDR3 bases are TGTGCCAGCAGCCCCAGTGACTCCTACGAG. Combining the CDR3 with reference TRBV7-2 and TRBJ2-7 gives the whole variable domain GAGVSQSPSNKVTEKGKDVELRCDPISGHTALYWYRQSLGQGLEFLIYFQGNSAPDKSGLPSDRFSAERTGGSVSTLTIQRTQQEDSAVYLCASSPSDSYEQYFGPGTRLTVT.

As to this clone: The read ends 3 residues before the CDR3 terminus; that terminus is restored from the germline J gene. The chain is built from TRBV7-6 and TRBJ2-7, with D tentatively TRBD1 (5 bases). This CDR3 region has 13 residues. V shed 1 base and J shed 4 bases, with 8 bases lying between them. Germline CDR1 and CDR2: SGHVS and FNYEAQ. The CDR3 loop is CASSLEAGYEQYF. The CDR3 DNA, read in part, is TGTGCCAGCAGCTTAGAGGCAGGGTACGAG.

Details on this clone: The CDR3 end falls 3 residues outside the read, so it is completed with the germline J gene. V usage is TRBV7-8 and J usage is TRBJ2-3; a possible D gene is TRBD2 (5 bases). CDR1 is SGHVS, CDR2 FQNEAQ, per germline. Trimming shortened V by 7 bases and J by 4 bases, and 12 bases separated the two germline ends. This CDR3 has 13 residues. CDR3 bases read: TGTGCCAGCACAACGGGGAGTCCAGATACG. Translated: CASTTGSPDT. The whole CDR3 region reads CASTTGSPDTQYF.